The entry that follows covers one TCR beta chain sequence. Its antigen is as yet unknown. The CDR3 extends over 15 amino acids. Germline assignment: CDR1 MGHRA and CDR2 YSYEKL. The J segment lost 11 bases and the V segment lost 0 bases, leaving 3 bases of the junction unmatched. Researchers took RNA transcripts and amplified the TCR beta CDR3 regions from them. HTBI primers were used for first-round RT-PCR of the TCR CDR3. Each CDR3 protein gets one entry after TCRdb re-called the multiplex PCR reads with MiXCR. The table records 130,000 to 150,000 distinct CDR3 sequences, approximately 24% of them present only once. This entry is derived from a study of T cells in Graves' hyperthyroidism and ophthalmopathy. Source material for PBMCs was about 11 ml fresh peripheral blood. Study-wide results and limits: A 13 V-J model separated ophthalmopathy from stable hyperthyroidism. Most expanded thyroid clonotypes above 0.001 also appeared in blood.

The genes are TRBV4-1 and TRBJ1-6; 11 bases align to TRBD1. The TCR originated in a woman between 45 and 60 years old with Graves' hyperthyroidism that later progressed to Graves' ophthalmopathy. Material for sequencing was blood. Here the CDR3 reads CASSQDGTGGPPLHF. DNA for the CDR3: TGCGCCAGCAGCCAAGATGGGACAGGGGGACCACCCCTCCACTTT.